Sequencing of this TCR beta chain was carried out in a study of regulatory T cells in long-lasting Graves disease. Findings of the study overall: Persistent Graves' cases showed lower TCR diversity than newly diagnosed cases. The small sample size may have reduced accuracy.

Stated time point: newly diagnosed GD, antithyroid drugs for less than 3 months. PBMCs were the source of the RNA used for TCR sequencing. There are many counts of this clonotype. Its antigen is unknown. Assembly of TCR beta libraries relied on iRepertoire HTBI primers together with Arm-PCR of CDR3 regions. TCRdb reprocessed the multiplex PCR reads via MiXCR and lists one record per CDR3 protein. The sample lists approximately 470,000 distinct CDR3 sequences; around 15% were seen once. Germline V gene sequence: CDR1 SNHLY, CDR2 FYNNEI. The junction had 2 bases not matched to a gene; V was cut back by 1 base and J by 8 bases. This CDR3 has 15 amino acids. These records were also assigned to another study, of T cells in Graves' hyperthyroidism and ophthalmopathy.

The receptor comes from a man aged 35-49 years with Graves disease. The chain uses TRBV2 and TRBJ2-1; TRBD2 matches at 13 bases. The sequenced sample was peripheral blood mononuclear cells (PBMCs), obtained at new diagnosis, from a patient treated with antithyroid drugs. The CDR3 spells CASSEGGLAGDEQFF. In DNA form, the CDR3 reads TGTGCCAGCAGTGAAGGTGGACTAGCGGGAGATGAGCAGTTCTTC.